These 23 T cell receptor beta chains share one sample of origin, sequenced in a study of T cell responses to AZD1222 COVID-19 vaccine. Assay used: immunoSEQ multiplex PCR; TCRdb lists only in-frame clones, some missing. The sample carries some 96,000 clones, roughly 90% recorded once. The sample here was peripheral blood, taken 28 days after the second AZD1222 dose. The receptors stem from an adult who received the AZD1222 COVID-19 vaccine.

The V and J genes are TRBV27 and TRBJ2-1, with D possibly being TRBD1 (6 bases). This CDR3 region has 13 residues. Germline loops: CDR1 MNHEY, CDR2 SMNVEV (reference sequence). Trimming left V 6 bases short and J 9 bases short, with 15 bases between. The CDR3 nucleotides are TGTGCCAGCAGATGGGGGCCGGGTGGTGAGCAGTTCTTC. It specifies CASRWGPGGEQFF.

The rearrangement links TRBV7-9 to TRBJ2-7; 7 bases align to TRBD2. CDR3 length: 15 amino acids. V shed 4 bases and J 4 bases; nucleotides not matched to a gene: 10. The germline gives CDR1 SEHNR, CDR2 FQNEAQ (reference sequence). The DNA of the CDR3 is TGTGCCAGCAGCTGGTTGTCTAGCGGAAAATACGAGCAGTACTTC. Translated: CASSWLSSGKYEQYF.

The chain combines TRBV6-5 with TRBJ2-1; 8 nucleotides match TRBD1. Germline V gene sequence: CDR1 MNHEY, CDR2 SVGAGI. CDR3 size: 12 residues. The junction had 2 bases not matched to a gene; V was cut back by 6 bases and J by 7 bases. The CDR3 protein is CASRRQGNEQFF. As DNA, the CDR3 is TGTGCCAGCAGGAGACAGGGGAATGAGCAGTTCTTC.

V gene TRBV3-1 (or the pseudogene TRBV3-2) combines with J gene TRBJ2-7; 11 nucleotides line up with TRBD2. V was clipped by 4 bases and J by 1 base; unmatched bases: 6. CDR1 and CDR2 (germline): LGHDT, YNNKEL (reference sequence). This CDR3 region has 16 residues. CDR3 residues: CASSLAGTSGSYEQYF. The DNA of the CDR3 is TGTGCCAGCAGCCTTGCCGGGACTAGCGGATCCTACGAGCAGTACTTC.

J is TRBJ2-6 and V is TRBV28; possibly TRBD1 or TRBD2 for D (5 bases each). Trimming removed 5 bases from V and 4 bases from J, with 12 bases in between. Germline V gives CDR1 MDHEN, CDR2 SYDVKM. The CDR3 has 15 amino acids. The CDR3 sequence is CASSNAGTGANVLTF. The CDR3 nucleotides are TGTGCCAGCAGTAATGCAGGGACCGGGGCCAACGTCCTGACTTTC.

The chain has TRBV30 and TRBJ1-2; D not resolved. V dropped 5 bases and J dropped 6 bases, with 13 bases sitting between them. The CDR3 is 12 residues long. Per the germline V gene, CDR1 is GTSNPN and CDR2 is SVGIG (reference sequence). CDR3 residues: CAWETGSNGYTF. The DNA for the CDR3 is TGTGCCTGGGAAACGGGGAGTAATGGCTACACCTTC.

This clone was detected a few times. V and J are TRBV11-2 and TRBJ2-1; 10 nucleotides match TRBD2. Germline CDR1 and CDR2: SGHAT and FQNNGV. V gave up 4 bases and J gave up 10 bases; unmatched junction bases: 10. This CDR3 region has 15 residues. CDR3 DNA: TGTGCCAGCAGCTATTCAAAGGGACTAGCGAACGAGCAGTTCTTC. Its translation is CASSYSKGLANEQFF.

This chain connects TRBV7-9 to TRBJ1-1; D gene unclear. V lost 2 bases, J lost 2 bases, and 6 bases lay in between. Germline V lookup: CDR1 SEHNR, CDR2 FQNEAQ (reference sequence). This CDR3 is built from 13 residues. Written as DNA, the CDR3 is TGTGCCAGCAGCTTATCCCGCAACACTGAAGCTTTCTTT. Translating gives CASSLSRNTEAFF.

The DNA for the CDR3 is TGTGCCAGCAGCCCCGGGACTAGCGGACCCAATGAGCAGTTCTTC. The encoded protein is CASSPGTSGPNEQFF. This chain joins TRBV11-3 and TRBJ2-1, with 11 bases aligning to TRBD2. CDR3 length: 15 amino acids. The germline V gene encodes CDR1 SGHNT and CDR2 YENEEA. The trim removed 5 bases at V and 6 bases at J, leaving 6 bases unmatched. Drawing the rest from reference TRBV11-3 and TRBJ2-1, the complete variable domain is EAGVVQSPRYKIIEKKQPVAFWCNPISGHNTLYWYLQNLGQGPELLIRYENEEAVDDSQLPKDRFSAERLKGVDSTLKIQPAELGDSAVYLCASSPGTSGPNEQFFGPGTRLTVL.

The chain combines TRBV6-5 with TRBJ2-7; 7 bases agree with TRBD2. Germline-derived CDR1 and CDR2 are MNHEY and SVGAGI. CDR3 size: 15 residues. V gave up 4 bases and J gave up 6 bases; unmatched junction bases: 12. This CDR3 reads CASSFLRGTIREQYF. Written as DNA, the CDR3 is TGTGCCAGCAGTTTCCTCCGTGGGACTATTCGCGAGCAGTACTTC.

This chain connects TRBV11-2 to TRBJ1-2; TRBD1 might be the D (5 bases). Between the trimmed V and J ends, which lost 5 bases and 2 bases, there was a span of 21 bases. The CDR3 has 17 amino acids. Looked up from germline, CDR1 is SGHAT and CDR2 is FQNNGV. The CDR3 protein is CASSTPDGTGFNYGYTF. Written as DNA, the CDR3 is TGTGCCAGCAGCACCCCCGACGGAACAGGTTTCAACTATGGCTACACCTTC.

This chain uses TRBV19 with TRBJ1-3, with D possibly TRBD1 on 5 matching bases. Looked up from germline, CDR1 is LNHDA and CDR2 is SQIVND (reference sequence). With 3 bases removed from V and 2 bases from J, the gap between germline ends came to 11 bases. CDR3 length: 15 amino acids. CDR3 protein: CASSIQGEAGNTIYF. CDR3 DNA: TGTGCCAGTAGTATCCAGGGAGAGGCTGGAAACACCATATATTTT.

The chain carries TRBV2 and TRBJ1-2; 8 nucleotides match TRBD1. Germline CDR1 reads SNHLY; CDR2 reads FYNNEI. The CDR3 spans 15 residues. V shed 7 bases, J shed 4 bases, and the junction held 11 bases outside the gene matches. As DNA, the CDR3 is TGTGCCAGCACCGAGGACAGGGTCAGTCTCTATGGCTACACCTTC. Protein sequence: CASTEDRVSLYGYTF.

As to this clone: Sequence at one end of the junction differs from germline and may be a read error. V and J are TRBV3-1 (or the pseudogene TRBV3-2) and TRBJ2-7; 7 nucleotides align to TRBD2. Looked up from germline, CDR1 is LGHDT and CDR2 is YNNKEL (reference sequence). This CDR3 spans 16 amino acids. The CDR3 here is CATSPLLGGGPGEQYF. The DNA for the CDR3 is TGTGCCACCAGCCCGCTTCTCGGGGGAGGGCCGGGGGAGCAGTACTTC.

This chain connects TRBV7-9 to TRBJ1-2; D perhaps matches TRBD1 (6 bases). The V end lost 5 bases, the J end lost 2 bases, and 12 bases lay between the germline ends. From germline, CDR1 is SEHNR and CDR2 FQNEAQ (reference sequence). The CDR3 extends over 14 amino acids. This CDR3 reads CASSLQGPNYGYTF. The CDR3 DNA sequence: TGTGCCAGCAGCCTACAGGGACCAAACTATGGCTACACCTTC.

J is TRBJ1-2 and V is TRBV30; 8 nucleotides match TRBD1. The J segment lost 6 bases and the V segment lost 4 bases, leaving 10 bases of the junction unmatched. Germline V gene data show CDR1 as GTSNPN and CDR2 as SVGIG (reference sequence). There are 14 residues in the CDR3. CDR3 in amino acids: CAWTGTGVWDGYTF. CDR3 DNA: TGTGCCTGGACAGGGACAGGCGTTTGGGATGGCTACACCTTC.

The V call is TRBV2, the J call TRBJ1-3; TRBD1 aligns across 7 bases. V dropped 7 bases and J dropped 4; count of bases not matched to a gene: 10. Germline CDR1 and CDR2: SNHLY and FYNNEI. The CDR3 runs 15 residues. This chain's CDR3 is CASKKQGTTGNTIYF. The CDR3 DNA reads as TGTGCCAGCAAGAAACAGGGGACTACGGGAAACACCATATATTTT.

The chain combines TRBV5-8 with TRBJ2-5; D possibly corresponds to TRBD2 (6 bases). The CDR3 runs to 13 residues. The germline V gene encodes CDR1 SGHTS and CDR2 YDEGEE. Trimming took 1 base from V and 5 from J, leaving 9 bases between them. The CDR3 DNA follows: TGTGCCAGCAGCTTGCGCGGGGAGGAGACCCAGTACTTC. It yields the protein CASSLRGEETQYF. The entire variable domain, with the rest obtained from reference TRBV5-8 and TRBJ2-5, is as follows: EAGVTQSPTHLIKTRGQQATLRCSPISGHTSVYWYQQALGLGLQFLLWYDEGEERNRGNFPPRFSGRQFPNYSSELNVNALELEDSALYLCASSLRGEETQYFGPGTRLLVL.

The chain carries TRBV28 and TRBJ1-5, with D possibly matching TRBD1 (6 bases). Germline lookup yields CDR1 MDHEN and CDR2 SYDVKM. CDR3 length: 13 residues. V was shortened by 4 bases and J by 5 bases, with 9 bases between the two germline ends. The CDR3 sequence is CASSSYRDQPQHF. Written as DNA, the CDR3 is TGTGCCAGCAGTTCCTACAGGGATCAGCCCCAGCATTTT.

The chain links TRBV6-5 to TRBJ1-3; unclear D gene. Between the trimmed V and J ends, which lost 2 bases and 0 bases, there was a span of 5 bases. The CDR3 consists of 14 residues. Germline V gene data show CDR1 as MNHEY and CDR2 as SVGAGI. CDR3 sequence: CASSYRRSGNTIYF. The CDR3 coding sequence is TGTGCCAGCAGTTACCGCCGCTCTGGAAACACCATATATTTT.

The chain recombines TRBV3-1 (or the pseudogene TRBV3-2) with TRBJ1-1; tentative D call: TRBD1 (6 bases). The CDR3 contains 18 residues. Trimming left V 2 bases short and J 1 base short, with 20 bases between. Germline lookup yields CDR1 LGHDT and CDR2 YNNKEL (reference sequence). CDR3 in amino acids: CASSQRLWTVTTNTEAFF. CDR3 in DNA: TGTGCCAGCAGCCAAAGATTATGGACAGTGACGACGAACACTGAAGCTTTCTTT.

This clone was detected only a few times. This chain uses TRBV7-3 with TRBJ1-1, with D unclear. This CDR3 has 13 residues. V lost 3 bases, J lost 1 base, and 6 bases lay in between. CDR1 is SGHTA and CDR2 is FQGTGA in the germline V gene. As DNA, the CDR3 is TGTGCCAGCAGCTTTGCGGGGAACACTGAAGCTTTCTTT. Its protein product is CASSFAGNTEAFF.

The chain uses TRBV7-9 and TRBJ1-3, with D possibly TRBD1 on 5 matching bases. Deletions cut 0 bases from V and 0 bases from J, with 15 bases between. This CDR3 comprises 18 residues. The germline V gene encodes CDR1 SEHNR and CDR2 FQNEAQ (reference sequence). In DNA, the CDR3 is TGTGCCAGCAGCTTAGCGACAGCGCCCTTGCCCTCTGGAAACACCATATATTTT. Amino acid sequence: CASSLATAPLPSGNTIYF.